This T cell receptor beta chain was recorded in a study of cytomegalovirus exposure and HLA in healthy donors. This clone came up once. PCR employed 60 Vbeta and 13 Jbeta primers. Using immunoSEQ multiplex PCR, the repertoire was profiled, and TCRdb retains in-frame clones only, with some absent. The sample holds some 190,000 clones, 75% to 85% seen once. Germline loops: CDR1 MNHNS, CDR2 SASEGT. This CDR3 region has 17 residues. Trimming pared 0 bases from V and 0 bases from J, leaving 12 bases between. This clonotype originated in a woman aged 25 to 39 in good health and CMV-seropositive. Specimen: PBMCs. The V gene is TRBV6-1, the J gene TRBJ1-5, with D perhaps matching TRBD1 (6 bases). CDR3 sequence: CASSEAGGPGSNQPQHF. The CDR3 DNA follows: TGTGCCAGCAGTGAAGCCGGGGGGCCGGGTAGCAATCAGCCCCAGCATTTT.